Sequencing of this TCR beta chain was carried out in a study of patients and donors after allogeneic stem cell transplantation. TCRdb analysed the RT-PCR reads with MiXCR anew, one entry per CDR3 protein. The table lists some 230,000 distinct CDR3 sequences, approximately 14% of them singletons, with around a tenth in the top ten. This clonotype was found many times. Germline lookup yields CDR1 LNHDA and CDR2 SQIVND (reference sequence). The CDR3 contains 17 residues. The ends lost 4 bases at V and 2 bases at J; junction bases unmatched: 10. This TCR came from a human donor who was either an allogeneic HSCT recipient or a stem cell or donor lymphocyte infusion donor (not recorded which). It is not recorded whose cells these are; they may come from a transplant donor. The sequenced sample consisted of blood, either unsorted or a sorted T cell fraction (not recorded which). The chain combines TRBV19 with TRBJ1-5; 8 bases are shared with TRBD1. CDR3 nucleotide sequence: TGTGCCAGTAGTACGTCCTTTGGGACAGGAGGCAATCAGCCCCAGCATTTT. Protein product: CASSTSFGTGGNQPQHF.